Below, 21 T cell receptor beta chains from the same sample are listed, as sequenced in a study of cytomegalovirus exposure and HLA in healthy donors. Repertoires were generated with immunoSEQ multiplex PCR, while TCRdb's copy carries only in-frame clones and drops some. This sample yields 150,000 to 170,000 clones, of which 75% to 90% are seen a single time; approximately 20% belongs to the top ten. Sequenced: PBMCs. These receptors originate from a man aged 18-30 years in good health and CMV-seropositive.

The J gene is TRBJ1-1, the V gene TRBV25-1, with 8 bases matching TRBD1. The V gene end was trimmed by 8 bases and the J gene end by 8 bases; junction bases not matched to a gene: 13. The CDR3 totals 14 residues. CDR1 is MGHDK and CDR2 is SYGVNS in the germline V gene. The CDR3 nucleotides are TGTGCCAGCGGAAGACAGGGGCGTCCGAAAGAAGCTTTCTTT. Its protein is CASGRQGRPKEAFF.

The V call is TRBV19, the J call TRBJ2-3; 10 nucleotides agree with TRBD2. Trimming removed 9 bases from V and 2 bases from J; junction bases left unmatched: 11. Germline values: CDR1 LNHDA, CDR2 SQIVND (reference sequence). This CDR3 is 16 amino acids long. The CDR3 DNA reads as TGTGCCAGCCAACCCTGGACTAGCGGAGCCACAGATACGCAGTATTTT. Protein sequence: CASQPWTSGATDTQYF. Full variable domain (rest looked up from reference TRBV19 and TRBJ2-3): DGGITQSPKYLFRKEGQNVTLSCEQNLNHDAMYWYRQDPGQGLRLIYYSQIVNDFQKGDIAEGYSVSREKKESFPLTVTSAQKNPTAFYLCASQPWTSGATDTQYFGPGTRLTVL.

This rearrangement joins TRBV7-9 to TRBJ2-5, with D perhaps matching TRBD1 (5 bases). The CDR3 loop spans 13 amino acids. CDR1 is SEHNR and CDR2 is FQNEAQ in the germline V gene (reference sequence). V lost 5 bases and J lost 2, with 9 bases in between. This chain's CDR3 is CASSQTVQETQYF. As DNA, the CDR3 is TGTGCCAGCAGCCAGACAGTTCAAGAGACCCAGTACTTC.

The chain carries TRBV30 and TRBJ1-2; D remains ambiguous. The CDR3 has 13 residues. Germline V CDR1 and CDR2: GTSNPN, SVGIG (reference sequence). V was pared by 0 bases and J by 8 bases, with 13 bases between. The CDR3 loop is CAWSVQSASGYTF. CDR3 bases: TGTGCCTGGAGTGTACAGAGTGCATCGGGCTACACCTTC. The variable domain in full, completed from reference TRBV30 and TRBJ1-2, reads SQTIHQWPATLVQPVGSPLSLECTVEGTSNPNLYWYRQAAGRGLQLLFYSVGIGQISSEVPQNLSASRPQDRQFILSSKKLLLSDSGFYLCAWSVQSASGYTFGSGTRLTVV.

The V call is TRBV9, the J call TRBJ2-1; unclear D gene. Germline values: CDR1 SGDLS, CDR2 YYNGEE. There are 11 residues in the CDR3. V lost 3 bases and J 7 bases, leaving 5 bases between the germline ends. As DNA, the CDR3 is TGTGCCAGCAGCGCCGGGAATGAGCAGTTCTTC. Its protein is CASSAGNEQFF.

The CDR3 sequence is CASSRNGQGTNSPLHF. CDR3 sequence (DNA): TGTGCCAGCAGCCGTAACGGACAGGGGACGAATTCACCCCTCCACTTT. This chain uses TRBV5-8 with TRBJ1-6, with 9 nucleotides matching TRBD1. Trimming took 4 bases from V and 7 from J; bases not matched to a gene: 9. The CDR3 totals 16 residues. Germline-derived CDR1 and CDR2 are SGHTS and YDEGEE. The full variable domain, completed using reference TRBV5-8 and TRBJ1-6, is EAGVTQSPTHLIKTRGQQATLRCSPISGHTSVYWYQQALGLGLQFLLWYDEGEERNRGNFPPRFSGRQFPNYSSELNVNALELEDSALYLCASSRNGQGTNSPLHFGNGTRLTVT.

To note about this clone: Distinct nucleotide sequences in the sample also encode this CDR3. V is TRBV7-3 and J is TRBJ2-1; TRBD2 agrees at 12 bases. With V trimmed by 5 bases and J by 4 bases, 3 bases remained unmatched. The CDR3 extends over 15 amino acids. Germline loops: CDR1 SGHTA, CDR2 FQGTGA. The CDR3 reads CASSPLAGGYNEQFF. The DNA of the CDR3 is TGTGCCAGCAGCCCCCTAGCGGGGGGGTACAATGAGCAGTTCTTC. The full variable domain, in which reference TRBV7-3 and TRBJ2-1 provide the parts outside the CDR3, is GAGVSQTPSNKVTEKGKYVELRCDPISGHTALYWYRQSLGQGPEFLIYFQGTGAADDSGLPNDRFFAVRPEGSVSTLKIQRTERGDSAVYLCASSPLAGGYNEQFFGPGTRLTVL.

This chain uses TRBV5-4 with TRBJ2-2; 8 nucleotides align to TRBD2. Germline V gene sequence: CDR1 SGHNT, CDR2 YYREEE (reference sequence). The CDR3 contains 18 residues. V lost 2 bases to trimming and J lost 0 bases; unmatched junction nucleotides: 9. The chain's CDR3 is CASSFVPGGYANTGELFF. The CDR3 nucleotides read TGTGCCAGCAGCTTCGTCCCGGGGGGGTACGCGAACACCGGGGAGCTGTTTTTT.

V gene TRBV5-6 combines with J gene TRBJ2-5, with 7 bases identical to TRBD1. V shed 2 bases, J shed 2 bases, and the junction held 0 bases outside the gene matches. Germline V gives CDR1 SGHDT, CDR2 YYEEEE. The CDR3 is 13 amino acids. CDR3 coding DNA: TGTGCCAGCAGCTTACAGGGGCAAGAGACCCAGTACTTC. Amino acids: CASSLQGQETQYF.

The gene calls are TRBV20-1 and TRBJ2-4; maybe TRBD1 (5 bases). Germline values: CDR1 DFQATT, CDR2 SNEGSKA (reference sequence). This CDR3 is 11 amino acids long. Trimming shortened V by 6 bases and J by 9 bases, and 12 bases separated the two germline ends. CDR3 region: CSAHRRGIQYF. CDR3 bases: TGCAGTGCGCATCGAAGGGGCATTCAGTACTTC.

CDR3 DNA: TGTGCCAGCAGCAGCCGCGGCGATACGCAGTATTTT. Its protein is CASSSRGDTQYF. The chain couples TRBV5-8 to TRBJ2-3; D unclear. V was pared by 4 bases and J by 6 bases, with 9 bases between. The CDR3 spans 12 residues. The germline CDR1 and CDR2 sequences are SGHTS and YDEGEE.

This clone has only one observation. V usage is TRBV4-3 and J usage is TRBJ1-2; possibly TRBD1 for D (5 bases). Trimming cost V 0 bases and J 4 bases, with 12 bases left between them. From germline, CDR1 is LGHNA and CDR2 YSLEER. This CDR3 is built from 15 residues. This CDR3 reads CASSQEGAFGYGYTF. The CDR3 DNA follows: TGCGCCAGCAGCCAAGAAGGGGCCTTTGGCTATGGCTACACCTTC.

The rearrangement uses TRBV4-1 and TRBJ2-5; D is perhaps TRBD2 (7 bases). The J call may be mistaken, given a closer DNA end match to TRBJ2-7. This CDR3 comprises 14 residues. Germline CDR1 is MGHRA and CDR2 is YSYEKL. Here the CDR3 reads CASSQEGRGSEQYF. The CDR3 bases are TGCGCCAGCAGCCAAGAAGGGAGGGGGAGCGAGCAGTACTTC.

This clone was seen just once. The chain carries TRBV6-6 and TRBJ2-5; 8 positions agree with TRBD1. J lost 5 bases, V lost 6 bases, and 8 bases had no gene match. Germline V gene lookup returns CDR1 MNHNY and CDR2 SVGAGI (reference sequence). This CDR3 comprises 14 residues. The CDR3 loop reads CASSRGQGGETQYF. The DNA for the CDR3 is TGTGCCAGCAGCCGCGGACAGGGCGGTGAGACCCAGTACTTC.

V gene TRBV29-1 combines with J gene TRBJ2-1; 11 bases are shared with TRBD2. Trimming removed 4 bases from V and 6 bases from J; junction bases left unmatched: 2. From germline, CDR1 is SQVTM and CDR2 ANQGSEA. The CDR3 extends over 13 amino acids. This chain's CDR3 is CSVGGLAANEQFF. The CDR3 nucleotides are TGCAGCGTTGGGGGACTAGCGGCCAATGAGCAGTTCTTC.

This CDR3 is CASSLVRGEQYF. DNA for the CDR3: TGTGCCAGCAGCTTAGTCCGGGGGGAGCAGTACTTC. This chain connects TRBV11-2 to TRBJ2-7; D is possibly TRBD2 (6 bases). The V gene's germline CDR1 is SGHAT and CDR2 FQNNGV. The CDR3 runs 12 residues. V lost 1 base and J lost 7, with 8 bases in between.

The V call is TRBV21-1, the J call TRBJ2-1; TRBD1, the D gene given by the table, was not confirmed from the DNA. TRBV21-1 is annotated as a pseudogene. The CDR3 is made up of 17 amino acids. DNA of the CDR3: TGTGCCAGCCATTGGGACACCCACAGGGCCCCCTACAATGAGCAGTTCTTC. The encoded protein is CASHWDTHRAPYNEQFF.

The chain couples TRBV4-1 to TRBJ2-3, with unresolved D. The ends were cut back, 4 bases at V and 3 bases at J, with 17 bases in the middle. Germline CDR1 is MGHRA and CDR2 is YSYEKL. The CDR3 extends over 16 amino acids. CDR3 loop: CASSRRQALRTDTQYF. CDR3 bases: TGCGCCAGCAGCCGTCGCCAGGCCCTACGTACAGATACGCAGTATTTT.

The CDR3 spells CASSLAGTSGINNEQFF. Here the CDR3 DNA reads TGTGCCAGCAGCTTAGCAGGGACTAGCGGAATTAACAATGAGCAGTTCTTC. This sequence joins TRBV7-9 and TRBJ2-1; 11 bases map to TRBD2. The CDR3 is 17 amino acids. Germline loops: CDR1 SEHNR, CDR2 FQNEAQ (reference sequence). Trimming at V came to 0 bases and at J to 5 bases, leaving 6 bases not matched to a gene. Full variable domain (missing parts from reference TRBV7-9 and TRBJ2-1): DTGVSQNPRHKITKRGQNVTFRCDPISEHNRLYWYRQTLGQGPEFLTYFQNEAQLEKSRLLSDRFSAERPKGSFSTLEIQRTEQGDSAMYLCASSLAGTSGINNEQFFGPGTRLTVL.

The chain links TRBV7-9 to TRBJ2-1; a possible D gene is TRBD1 (5 bases). This CDR3 has 12 amino acids. Germline CDR1 SEHNR, CDR2 FQNEAQ (reference sequence). V was clipped by 6 bases and J by 9 bases, with 12 bases between them. The CDR3 loop reads CASRVKDTEQFF. CDR3 in DNA: TGTGCCAGCAGGGTGAAGGACACTGAGCAGTTCTTC.

The rearrangement uses TRBV5-6 and TRBJ1-2; 8 positions agree with TRBD1. V dropped 2 bases and J dropped 3; count of bases not matched to a gene: 6. The CDR3 sequence is 15 residues long. Germline-derived CDR1 and CDR2 are SGHDT and YYEEEE. The CDR3 sequence is CASSFGQGADYGYTF. CDR3 bases: TGTGCCAGCAGCTTCGGGCAGGGGGCTGACTATGGCTACACCTTC.